The 10 T cell receptor beta chains presented below share a single source sample, sequenced in a study of T cell changes during pregnancy in multiple sclerosis (dated by TCRdb to the late 2010s). Receptor amplification or capture employed the immunoSEQ multiplex PCR assay. The table was pulled from immuneACCESS by TCRdb, which kept in-frame rearrangements only. Such tables lose some clones; where checked, under half of the loss comes from unresolved V genes, and the rest has no known cause. For this sample the table gives about 83,000 clones, of which roughly 96% were detected only once. The biggest ten clones account for 0.85% to 1.3% of the sample. Sequences were derived from peripheral blood, sampled in the second trimester of pregnancy. The receptors originated from a female donor with multiple sclerosis, enrolled in a pregnancy study.

The chain employs TRBV10-1 and TRBJ2-1; TRBD2 is a possible D gene (5 bases). The CDR3 is made up of 20 amino acids. Germline V gene lookup returns CDR1 WNHNN and CDR2 SYGVQD (reference sequence). V was cut by 5 bases and J by 0 bases, with 26 bases left in between. In DNA form, the CDR3 reads TGCGCCAGCAGTTCCCAAATATTCTCTGGCGGGTTAAGCTCCTACAATGAGCAGTTCTTC. This gives the protein CASSSQIFSGGLSSYNEQFF.

This rearrangement joins TRBV10-3 to TRBJ1-2; 7 bases line up with TRBD1. The CDR3 covers 13 residues. V lost 6 bases and J lost 8; bases outside the gene matches: 9. From germline, CDR1 is ENHRY and CDR2 SYGVKD. The CDR3 DNA sequence: TGTGCCATCAGGAAAGCAGGGGGAGACGGCTACACCTTC. Amino acid sequence: CAIRKAGGDGYTF.

The chain combines TRBV27 with TRBJ2-7; D may be TRBD2 (5 bases). V was pared by 5 bases and J by 3 bases, with 14 bases between. Germline V gene data show CDR1 as MNHEY and CDR2 as SMNVEV (reference sequence). The CDR3 runs 14 residues. CDR3 sequence: CASSPRPGIYEQYF. CDR3 in DNA: TGTGCCAGCAGTCCCCGCCCGGGAATCTACGAGCAGTACTTC.

CDR3 in amino acids: CASSFALAGGTDTQYF. DNA of the CDR3: TGTGCCAGCAGCTTCGCGCTAGCGGGAGGCACAGATACGCAGTATTTT. The chain has TRBV5-8 and TRBJ2-3; 10 bases map to TRBD2. CDR1 is SGHTS and CDR2 is YDEGEE in the germline V gene. CDR3 length: 16 amino acids. V shed 2 bases, J shed 1 base, and the junction held 4 bases outside the gene matches.

This rearrangement joins TRBV6-6 to TRBJ2-7, with 8 positions matching TRBD1. CDR3 length: 14 residues. The germline CDR1 and CDR2 sequences are MNHNY and SVGAGI (reference sequence). V lost 5 bases, J lost 2 bases, and 5 bases stayed unmatched. CDR3 coding DNA: TGTGCCAGCAGTGGCCGGGACAGGCCCTACGAGCAGTACTTC. It translates to CASSGRDRPYEQYF.

V usage is TRBV15 and J usage is TRBJ1-4; TRBD1 matches at 8 bases. The CDR3 sequence is 14 residues long. Trimming took 3 bases from V and 4 from J; bases not matched to a gene: 1. Germline CDR1 is LNHNV and CDR2 is YYDKDF (reference sequence). CDR3 DNA sequence: TGTGCCACCAGCAGGGACAGGGTTAATGAAAAACTGTTTTTT. It specifies CATSRDRVNEKLFF.

J is TRBJ1-3 and V is TRBV5-1; 8 nucleotides align to TRBD1. Germline CDR1 and CDR2: SGHRS and YFSETQ. The junction had 5 bases not matched to a gene; V was cut back by 3 bases and J by 0 bases. The CDR3 has 16 amino acids. The CDR3 nucleotides are TGCGCCAGCAGCTCGGGGACAGGCCACTCTGGAAACACCATATATTTT. This codes for CASSSGTGHSGNTIYF.

This rearrangement joins TRBV7-6 to TRBJ2-1; TRBD2 agrees at 12 bases. Germline assignment: CDR1 SGHVS and CDR2 FNYEAQ. Losses at the gene ends were 5 bases for V and 8 bases for J; bases not matched to a gene: 7. The CDR3 has 15 residues. The CDR3 nucleotides are TGTGCCAGCAGCATCCCGGGACTAGCGGGTGATGAGCAGTTCTTC. It codes for CASSIPGLAGDEQFF.

V and J are TRBV2 and TRBJ1-2; weak D call: TRBD1 (5 bases). V gave up 8 bases and J gave up 8 bases, with 18 bases separating them. Germline CDR1 SNHLY, CDR2 FYNNEI. The CDR3 sequence is 13 residues long. For the CDR3, the DNA is TGTGCCAGCCCAAGGCGGGGCGAGGGAGGCTACACCTTC. Translation: CASPRRGEGGYTF.

This chain links TRBV7-2 with TRBJ2-2; TRBD2 matches 14 bases. Germline CDR1 SGHTA, CDR2 FQGNSA. Losses at the gene ends were 7 bases for V and 4 bases for J; bases not matched to a gene: 11. The CDR3 runs 18 residues. CDR3 sequence reads: CASTQKGLAGAGTGELFF. CDR3 in DNA: TGTGCCAGCACCCAGAAGGGACTAGCGGGAGCTGGCACCGGGGAGCTGTTTTTT.